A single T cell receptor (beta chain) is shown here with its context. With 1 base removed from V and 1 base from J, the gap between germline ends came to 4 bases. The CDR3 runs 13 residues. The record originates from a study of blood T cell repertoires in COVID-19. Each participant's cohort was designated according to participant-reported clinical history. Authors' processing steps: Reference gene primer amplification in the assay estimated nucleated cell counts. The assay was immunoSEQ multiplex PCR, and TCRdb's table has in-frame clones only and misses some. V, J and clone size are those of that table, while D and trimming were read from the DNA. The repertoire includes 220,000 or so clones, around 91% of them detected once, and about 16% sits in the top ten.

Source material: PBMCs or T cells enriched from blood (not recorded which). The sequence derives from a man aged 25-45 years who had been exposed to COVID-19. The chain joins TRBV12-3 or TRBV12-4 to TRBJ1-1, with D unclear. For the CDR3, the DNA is TGTGCCAGCAGTTTAGGAGAGAACACTGAAGCTTTCTTT. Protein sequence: CASSLGENTEAFF.